These 24 T cell receptor beta chains share one sample of origin, sequenced in a study of cytomegalovirus exposure and HLA in healthy donors. Researchers ran the PCR with 60 Vbeta and 13 Jbeta primers. Some clones are missing from TCRdb's copy, which holds only in-frame ones; the method was immunoSEQ multiplex PCR. The sample holds 80,000 or so clones; 77% are singletons and the top ten take around 3%. The sequenced sample consisted of PBMCs. The receptors derive from a man over 45 in good health and CMV-seropositive.

The chain combines TRBV7-2 with TRBJ2-3; 8 nucleotides align to TRBD2. The CDR3 covers 16 residues. V shed 2 bases, J shed 1 base, and the junction held 5 bases outside the gene matches. Germline CDR1 and CDR2: SGHTA and FQGNSA. In DNA, the CDR3 is TGTGCCAGCAGCTTAACGATTAGCGGGGGCACAGATACGCAGTATTTT. As protein: CASSLTISGGTDTQYF.

The DNA of the CDR3 is TGTGCCAGCAGGGTACAGAGGCCGAGGGATGAGCAGTTCTTC. Its protein product is CASRVQRPRDEQFF. The rearrangement uses TRBV6-1 and TRBJ2-1, with D possibly TRBD2 on 5 matching bases. From germline, CDR1 is MNHNS and CDR2 SASEGT. CDR3 length equals 14 residues. V dropped 6 bases and J dropped 8 bases, with 17 bases sitting between them.

This sequence joins TRBV13 and TRBJ1-2; D is possibly TRBD1 (6 bases). This CDR3 contains 14 residues. V lost 4 bases and J 2 bases, leaving 11 bases between the germline ends. CDR1 PRHDT and CDR2 FYEKMQ come from the germline V gene (reference sequence). The CDR3 is CASSSWTVNYGYTF. DNA for the CDR3: TGTGCCAGCAGCTCCTGGACAGTCAACTATGGCTACACCTTC.

The J gene is TRBJ1-1, the V gene TRBV19; D is ambiguous. This CDR3 spans 13 amino acids. The V end lost 1 base, the J end lost 10 bases, and 13 bases lay between the germline ends. Germline-derived CDR1 and CDR2 are LNHDA and SQIVND (reference sequence). The CDR3: CASSIGATGRAFF. The CDR3 DNA sequence: TGTGCCAGTAGTATAGGGGCTACCGGTAGAGCTTTCTTT.

The V gene is TRBV9, the J gene TRBJ2-2; possible D gene TRBD2, 6 bases. Trimming removed 4 bases from V and 3 bases from J, with 22 bases in between. The germline gives CDR1 SGDLS, CDR2 YYNGEE. This CDR3 comprises 18 residues. CDR3 nucleotides: TGTGCCAGCAGCTTGGGACTGCTGTCGAGTGGATACACCGGGGAGCTGTTTTTT. This sequence encodes CASSLGLLSSGYTGELFF. Together with reference TRBV9 and TRBJ2-2, the CDR3 gives the full variable domain: DSGVTQTPKHLITATGQRVTLRCSPRSGDLSVYWYQQSLDQGLQFLIQYYNGEERAKGNILERFSAQQFPDLHSELNLSSLELGDSALYFCASSLGLLSSGYTGELFFGEGSRLTVL.

The chain combines TRBV19 with TRBJ1-1; 8 bases match TRBD1. CDR1 is LNHDA, CDR2 SQIVND, per germline (reference sequence). The CDR3 has 16 residues. After removal of 1 base from V and 5 bases from J, the junction contained 9 bases not matched to a gene. CDR3 sequence reads: CASSIGWDRRQTEAFF. CDR3 DNA sequence: TGTGCCAGTAGTATAGGCTGGGACAGGCGCCAGACTGAAGCTTTCTTT.

V is TRBV9 and J is TRBJ2-7; perhaps TRBD1 as D (5 bases). Looked up from germline, CDR1 is SGDLS and CDR2 is YYNGEE. The CDR3 spans 14 residues. The germline V and J ends were trimmed by 0 bases and 5 bases, with 12 bases remaining between them. The CDR3 DNA follows: TGTGCCAGCAGCGTAGAGGGGTTCCCCAACGAGCAGTACTTC. Residues: CASSVEGFPNEQYF.

This clone appeared a few times. At one end the junction does not follow the germline gene, possibly because of a read error. Here the CDR3 DNA reads TGTGCCAGTAGTAATACCTGGCTGAACAGTCAGTACTTC. This codes for CASSNTWLNSQYF. The V call is TRBV19, the J call TRBJ2-4; D ambiguous. The CDR3 loop spans 13 amino acids. The germline gives CDR1 LNHDA, CDR2 SQIVND (reference sequence).

The chain is built from TRBV13 and TRBJ1-6; D unresolved. This CDR3 region has 14 residues. The V gene's germline CDR1 is PRHDT and CDR2 FYEKMQ (reference sequence). Between the trimmed V and J ends, which lost 5 bases and 10 bases, there was a span of 15 bases. The CDR3 here is CASSNTNARSPLHF. The DNA of the CDR3 is TGTGCCAGCAGCAACACAAATGCTCGCTCACCCCTCCACTTT.

This rearrangement joins TRBV7-9 to TRBJ2-1; no clear D. The germline CDR1 and CDR2 sequences are SEHNR and FQNEAQ (reference sequence). V lost 5 bases and J lost 0, with 11 bases in between. The CDR3 has 15 residues. The CDR3: CASSGRWSSYNEQFF. The CDR3, as DNA: TGTGCCAGCAGCGGTAGATGGAGCTCCTACAATGAGCAGTTCTTC.

This clone has just a few counts. The V call is TRBV5-1, the J call TRBJ2-7, with D possibly matching TRBD2 (6 bases). Germline V CDR1 and CDR2: SGHRS, YFSETQ. CDR3 length equals 15 residues. V was cut by 1 base and J by 3 bases, with 14 bases left in between. The CDR3 loop is CASSLIQYSGYEQYF. In DNA, the CDR3 is TGCGCCAGCAGCTTGATCCAGTATAGCGGCTACGAGCAGTACTTC.

The CDR3 protein is CASSSGQGANTIYF. CDR3 in DNA: TGTGCCAGCAGCTCAGGACAGGGCGCAAACACCATATATTTT. The rearrangement joins TRBV11-2 to TRBJ1-3; 8 bases line up with TRBD1. Trimming took 4 bases from V and 6 from J; bases not matched to a gene: 5. Germline values: CDR1 SGHAT, CDR2 FQNNGV. CDR3 length: 14 amino acids.

The chain couples TRBV7-2 to TRBJ2-1; 8 nucleotides agree with TRBD2. Losses at the gene ends were 5 bases for V and 6 bases for J; bases not matched to a gene: 6. CDR1 SGHTA and CDR2 FQGNSA come from the germline V gene. The CDR3 runs to 14 residues. The DNA of the CDR3 is TGTGCCAGCAGCCCAGGACTAGCCAGCAATGAGCAGTTCTTC. Protein sequence: CASSPGLASNEQFF. The full variable domain, completed using reference TRBV7-2 and TRBJ2-1, is GAGVSQSPSNKVTEKGKDVELRCDPISGHTALYWYRQSLGQGLEFLIYFQGNSAPDKSGLPSDRFSAERTGGSVSTLTIQRTQQEDSAVYLCASSPGLASNEQFFGPGTRLTVL.

This clone was seen a single time. V and J are TRBV6-1 and TRBJ2-1; TRBD1 matches at 7 bases. CDR1 is MNHNS and CDR2 is SASEGT in the germline V gene. This CDR3 has 16 residues. With 1 base clipped from V and 0 bases from J, the junction kept 3 bases outside the gene matches. CDR3 sequence (DNA): TGTGCCAGCAGTGAAGTAGGGGGCAGCTCCTACAATGAGCAGTTCTTC. Residues: CASSEVGGSSYNEQFF.

The chain uses TRBV2 and TRBJ2-7, with TRBD1 matching 7 bases. Germline loops: CDR1 SNHLY, CDR2 FYNNEI. This CDR3 comprises 17 residues. J lost 3 bases, V lost 10 bases, and 21 bases had no gene match. CDR3 DNA: TGTGCCACCCCCTCCCCCCCCCAGACAGGGAACTTCTACGAGCAGTACTTC. Translated: CATPSPPQTGNFYEQYF.

V gene TRBV11-2 combines with J gene TRBJ2-3; D ambiguous. Germline CDR1 SGHAT, CDR2 FQNNGV. Trimming removed 8 bases at V and 0 bases at J, with 15 bases between. This CDR3 is 15 amino acids long. CDR3 bases: TGTGCCAGCGGCCAAGATGTTTCTAGCACAGATACGCAGTATTTT. It specifies CASGQDVSSTDTQYF.

This sequence joins TRBV7-8 and TRBJ1-2, with 10 nucleotides matching TRBD1. Germline V gene data show CDR1 as SGHVS and CDR2 as FQNEAQ. The CDR3 has 15 amino acids. With 2 bases clipped from V and 6 bases from J, the junction kept 6 bases outside the gene matches. CDR3 DNA: TGTGCCAGCAGCTTAAGTGAGACAGGGGGCGATGGCTACACCTTC. Protein: CASSLSETGGDGYTF.

The CDR3 nucleotides read TGTGCCAGCAGTCCCACAGGGGAGACGGGCACTGAAGCTTTCTTT. Protein product: CASSPTGETGTEAFF. This chain uses TRBV27 with TRBJ1-1; 7 bases agree with TRBD1. This CDR3 is 15 amino acids long. V lost 5 bases, J lost 4 bases, and 10 bases stayed unmatched. The germline V gene encodes CDR1 MNHEY and CDR2 SMNVEV (reference sequence).

V and J are TRBV29-1 and TRBJ2-2; 7 positions match TRBD1. The J segment lost 7 bases and the V segment lost 1 base, leaving 9 bases of the junction unmatched. CDR1 and CDR2 from the germline V gene are SQVTM and ANQGSEA. The CDR3 spans 15 residues. This CDR3 reads CSVEGPTGKFGELFF. Written as DNA, the CDR3 is TGCAGCGTTGAAGGCCCGACAGGGAAATTCGGGGAGCTGTTTTTT.

This chain uses TRBV27 with TRBJ2-7; no clear D. Trimming shortened V by 2 bases and J by 2 bases, and 7 bases separated the two germline ends. The CDR3 extends over 13 amino acids. Germline CDR1 and CDR2: MNHEY and SMNVEV (reference sequence). CDR3 sequence: CASSLGQTYEQYF. The CDR3 DNA reads as TGTGCCAGCAGTTTAGGTCAGACCTACGAGCAGTACTTC.

V is TRBV25-1 and J is TRBJ2-7, with TRBD2 matching 10 bases. The junction had 7 bases not matched to a gene; V was cut back by 7 bases and J by 4 bases. The CDR3 consists of 14 residues. Germline V CDR1 and CDR2: MGHDK, SYGVNS. In DNA form, the CDR3 reads TGTGCCAGCACCCGAGCGGGAGGGCGGTACGAGCAGTACTTC. Translating it yields CASTRAGGRYEQYF.

The V gene is TRBV30, the J gene TRBJ2-1; D may be TRBD1 (6 bases). This CDR3 comprises 14 residues. Trimming removed 3 bases at V and 6 bases at J, with 15 bases between. Germline CDR1 and CDR2: GTSNPN and SVGIG (reference sequence). In DNA form, the CDR3 reads TGTGCCTGGAGAACAGGGTGGGGGATCAATGAGCAGTTCTTC. Protein sequence: CAWRTGWGINEQFF.

The gene calls are TRBV2 and TRBJ2-2; 7 nucleotides align to TRBD2. Losses at the gene ends were 2 bases for V and 1 base for J; bases not matched to a gene: 1. This CDR3 region has 15 residues. The germline V gene encodes CDR1 SNHLY and CDR2 FYNNEI. The CDR3 is CASSESSGNTGELFF. The DNA of the CDR3 is TGTGCCAGCAGTGAATCTAGCGGGAACACCGGGGAGCTGTTTTTT.

The chain is built from TRBV29-1 and TRBJ2-1; possibly TRBD2 for D (6 bases). Germline-derived CDR1 and CDR2 are SQVTM and ANQGSEA. Deletions cut 8 bases from V and 4 bases from J, with 18 bases between. The CDR3 runs 14 residues. The CDR3 loop reads CSSKPGVTYNEQFF. Written as DNA, the CDR3 is TGCAGCTCAAAGCCGGGAGTAACGTACAATGAGCAGTTCTTC.